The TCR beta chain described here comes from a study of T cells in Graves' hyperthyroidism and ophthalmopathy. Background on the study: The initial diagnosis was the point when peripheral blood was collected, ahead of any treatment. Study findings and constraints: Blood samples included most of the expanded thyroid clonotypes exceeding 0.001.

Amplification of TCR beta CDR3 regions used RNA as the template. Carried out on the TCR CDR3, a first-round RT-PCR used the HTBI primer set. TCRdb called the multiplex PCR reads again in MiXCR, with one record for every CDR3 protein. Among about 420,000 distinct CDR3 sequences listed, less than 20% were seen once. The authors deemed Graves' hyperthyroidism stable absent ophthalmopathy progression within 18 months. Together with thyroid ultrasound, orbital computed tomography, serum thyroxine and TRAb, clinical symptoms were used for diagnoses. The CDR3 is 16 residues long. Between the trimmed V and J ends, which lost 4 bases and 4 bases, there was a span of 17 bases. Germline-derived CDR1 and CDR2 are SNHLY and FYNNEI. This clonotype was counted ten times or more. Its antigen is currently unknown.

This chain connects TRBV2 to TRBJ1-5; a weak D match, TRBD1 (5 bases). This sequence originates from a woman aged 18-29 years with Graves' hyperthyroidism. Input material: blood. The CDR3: CASSALNSRVNQPQHF. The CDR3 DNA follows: TGTGCCAGCAGTGCATTGAACAGCAGGGTAAATCAGCCCCAGCATTTT.